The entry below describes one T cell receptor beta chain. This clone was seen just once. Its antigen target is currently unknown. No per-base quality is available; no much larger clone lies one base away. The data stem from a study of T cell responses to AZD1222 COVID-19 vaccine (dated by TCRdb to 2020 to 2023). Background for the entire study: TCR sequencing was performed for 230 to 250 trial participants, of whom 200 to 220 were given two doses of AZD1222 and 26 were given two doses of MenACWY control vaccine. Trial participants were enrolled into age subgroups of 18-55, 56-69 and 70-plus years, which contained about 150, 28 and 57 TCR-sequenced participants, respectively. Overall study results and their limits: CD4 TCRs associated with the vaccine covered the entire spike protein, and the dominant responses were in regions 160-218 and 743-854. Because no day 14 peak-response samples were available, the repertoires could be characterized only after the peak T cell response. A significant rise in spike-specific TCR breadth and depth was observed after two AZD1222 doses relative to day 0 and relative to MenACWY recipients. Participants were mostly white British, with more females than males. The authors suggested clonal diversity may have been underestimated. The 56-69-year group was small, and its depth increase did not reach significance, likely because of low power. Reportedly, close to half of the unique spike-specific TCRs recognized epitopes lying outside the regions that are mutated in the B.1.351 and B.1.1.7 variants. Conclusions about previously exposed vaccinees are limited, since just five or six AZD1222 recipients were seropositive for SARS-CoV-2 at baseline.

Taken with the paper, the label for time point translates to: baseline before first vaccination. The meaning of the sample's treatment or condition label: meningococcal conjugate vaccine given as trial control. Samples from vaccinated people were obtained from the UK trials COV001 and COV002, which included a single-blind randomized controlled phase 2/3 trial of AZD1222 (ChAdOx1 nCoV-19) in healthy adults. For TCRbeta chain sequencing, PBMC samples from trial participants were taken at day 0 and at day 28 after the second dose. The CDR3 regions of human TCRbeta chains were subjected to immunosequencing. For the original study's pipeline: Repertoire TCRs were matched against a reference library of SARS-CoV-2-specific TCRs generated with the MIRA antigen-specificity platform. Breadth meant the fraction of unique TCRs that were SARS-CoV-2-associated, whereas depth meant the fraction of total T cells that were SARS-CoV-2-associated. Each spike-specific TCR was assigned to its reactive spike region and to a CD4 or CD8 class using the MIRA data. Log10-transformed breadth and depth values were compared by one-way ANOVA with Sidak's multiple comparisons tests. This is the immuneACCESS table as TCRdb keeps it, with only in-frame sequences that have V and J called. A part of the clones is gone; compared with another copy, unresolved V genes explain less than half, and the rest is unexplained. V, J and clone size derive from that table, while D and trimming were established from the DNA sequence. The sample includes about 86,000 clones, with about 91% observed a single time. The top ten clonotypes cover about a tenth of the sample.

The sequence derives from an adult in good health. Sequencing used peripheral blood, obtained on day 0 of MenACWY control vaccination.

The DNA sequence is given as TGCAGTGCTAGTAGGGGGGGCTATGGCTACACCTTC. It translates as CSASRGGYGYTF. This chain joins TRBV20-1 to TRBJ1-2; tentative D gene TRBD1, with 6 bases matching. V was cut back by 3 bases and J by 4 bases, leaving a gap of 9 bases between them. The CDR3 numbers 12 residues from cysteine through phenylalanine. The sequence is cut down to CDR3 DNA, 36 bases in frame from base 1. Per the germline V gene (reference sequence), DFQATT is the CDR1 and SNEGSKA is the CDR2.